This T cell receptor beta chain stems from a study of beta chain features in type 1 diabetes (dated by TCRdb to the late 2010s). With respect to the entire study: Patients and healthy donors did not differ in mean age, gender distribution, total cell number or subset yield. A total of 107,917,701 sorted cells were examined across all samples, and a strong correlation was observed between cell number per subset and RNA yield. The study compared the TCRB repertoires of sorted circulating CD4+ T cell subsets in recently diagnosed type 1 diabetes patients with those in matched healthy donors. Regulatory and stem cell-like memory subsets were obtained from only 8 patients and roughly 8 healthy donors, while naive and central memory subsets were obtained from all 30 or so donors.

Each donor gave one peripheral blood draw, averaging roughly 120 mL, which was collected into heparinised tubes. Naive, central memory, regulatory and stem cell-like memory CD4+ T cells were sorted on a BD FACSAria II using a panel including CD45RO, CCR7, CD25, CD127, CD95 and CD27. Purity was above 95% for every sorted population. Right away, PBMCs were isolated by Lymphoprep density gradient centrifugation and were stained directly, with no culture step. To minimize batch effects, samples were stained and sorted in pairs, one healthy donor with one patient per experiment. Study-level results and caveats: Patients with type 1 diabetes made fewer insertions and deleted more nucleotides at VDJ recombination sites, implying thymic rearrangement abnormalities. Because cDNA was sequenced instead of genomic DNA, highly expressing activated cells could be over-represented, though the groups showed no difference in activation or CD3 levels. Shorter templates might be favored by PCR, yet because patient and control samples were amplified and corrected together, any such skew would affect both groups equally. Only small numbers of individuals were included in the HLA sub-analyses, which left unresolved whether HLA type had any influence on TCRB rearrangement. Naive, central memory and regulatory TCRB repertoires appeared more similar among patients than among healthy donors. In all four CD4+ subsets, TCRB CDR3 length was moderately but significantly shorter in type 1 diabetes patients.

The High Capacity cDNA Reverse Transcription Kit was used to reverse transcribe all of the isolated RNA, meaning that expressed TCRB transcripts were what got sequenced. Deep immunoSEQ sequencing was performed on naive, central memory and regulatory T cell samples, with an average of about 4 million total reads per sample. After sorted cells were lysed in RLT buffer, RNA was extracted with DNase-treated RNeasy Micro or Mini kits, with the choice depending on cell number. To prevent cross-contamination, every cell subset was processed on its own, while patient and healthy donor samples were processed together. The immunoSEQ multiplex PCR was used to amplify TCRB sequences from cDNA, generating 87-bp fragments that spanned the CDR3 region. Amplicons were sequenced on the Illumina HiSeq platform. In the authors' own workflow: PCR bias was computationally corrected using synthetic template baselines, reads within Hamming distance 2 were collapsed, and singletons that could not be merged were discarded. Reads were aligned to IMGT to assign V, D and J genes, CDR3 length, and insertions or deletions at six rearrangement sites. Within each subset, clonotype counts were normalized to the number of sorted cells before true diversity and Gini coefficients were calculated with the tcR R package. Repertoire sharing was quantified using the overlap coefficient calculated on TCRB nucleotide sequences. As stored in TCRdb, this immuneACCESS dataset retains in-frame rearrangements with V and J assigned. A fraction of the clones does not appear; measured against another copy, unresolved V genes explain less than half of the discrepancy, and the remainder lacks a known reason. D and trimming were read from the DNA, whereas the V and J calls and clone size are those reported in that table. The sample table shows roughly 400,000 clones, and 8.5% to 10% are seen once. The ten biggest clones cover about 0.64% of the sample.

At least ten counts were recorded for this clone. Which antigen it targets is not known. Base qualities are missing; no much larger clone stands one base away. The germline V gene provides CDR1 LGHNA and CDR2 YNFKEQ. Inclusive of the bounding cysteine and phenylalanine, the CDR3 is 12 residues long. The kept DNA is CDR3 alone, 36 bases in frame from the first base. The trim is 0 bases for V and 5 bases for J, with a gap of 3 bases between the germline ends. The sequence joins TRBV4-2 to TRBJ2-3; the D gene cannot be resolved reliably. The source is a man aged 30 to 39 with type 1 diabetes. The source material was central memory CD4+ T cells from blood. This receptor carries the CDR3 CASSQELDTQYF. The DNA reads TGTGCCAGCAGCCAAGAGCTAGATACGCAGTATTTT.